In this sample, the clone carrying this T cell receptor beta chain turned up many times. The germline CDR1 and CDR2 sequences are MDHEN and SYDVKM. The CDR3 length is 13 residues. After removal of 7 bases from V and 10 bases from J, the junction contained 9 bases not matched to a gene. From RNA transcripts, TCR beta CDR3 regions were amplified. Researchers ran a first-round RT-PCR on the TCR CDR3 using the HTBI primer set. MiXCR, run by TCRdb on the multiplex PCR reads, gives a single entry per CDR3 protein. The table lists some 620,000 distinct CDR3 sequences, around 16% of them singletons. This sample is part of a study of T cells in Graves' hyperthyroidism and ophthalmopathy. Absence of ophthalmopathy progression within 18 months defined stable Graves' hyperthyroidism. Exclusion of patients followed from uncontrolled infection, other autoimmune disease, pregnancy or lactation. The authors obtained PBMCs from roughly 10 ml of fresh peripheral blood.

The gene calls are TRBV28 and TRBJ2-2; 7 nucleotides match TRBD1. The source is a woman in her 30s with Graves' hyperthyroidism. Sequencing was carried out using blood. The DNA for the CDR3 is TGTGCCAGCAAGGATCAGGGGGTGGCGGAGCTGTTTTTT. The encoded protein is CASKDQGVAELFF.